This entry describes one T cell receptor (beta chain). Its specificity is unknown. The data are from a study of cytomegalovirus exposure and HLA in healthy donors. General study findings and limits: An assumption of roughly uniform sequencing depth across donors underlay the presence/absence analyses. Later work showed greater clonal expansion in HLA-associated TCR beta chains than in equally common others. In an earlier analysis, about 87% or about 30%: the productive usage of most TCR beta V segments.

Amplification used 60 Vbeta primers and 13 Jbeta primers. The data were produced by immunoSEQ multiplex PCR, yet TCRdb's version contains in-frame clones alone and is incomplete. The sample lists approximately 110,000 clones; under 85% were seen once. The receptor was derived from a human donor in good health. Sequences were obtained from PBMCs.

The CDR3 coding sequence is TGTGCCAGCTCAAGTGGTGGCAGGCCCAATCAGCCCCAGCATTTT. Translation: CASSSGGRPNQPQHF. This chain connects TRBV18 to TRBJ1-5, with D hard to call. This CDR3 spans 15 amino acids. The germline CDR1 and CDR2 sequences are KGHSH and LQKENI. V lost 5 bases, J lost 3 bases, and 14 bases lay in between.